This T cell receptor beta chain is from a study of shared clonotypes between healthy human individuals. The study, taken as a whole, reports: Larger estimated richness was generally seen in naive subsets than in memory subsets.

Naivety among CD8 cells was defined by CD45RO negativity and positive CCR7 selection, thereby excluding terminally differentiated effector memory CD45RA+ cells. This clone was seen only once. The antigen is unknown. Germline V gene data show CDR1 as SGHTA and CDR2 as FQGNSA. CDR3 length: 14 residues. With 3 bases removed from V and 5 bases from J, the gap between germline ends came to 13 bases. Measured with immunoSEQ multiplex PCR; TCRdb has only the in-frame clones, and not every one. Here the sample spans 1.5 million to 2.5 million clones, about 95% being singletons. V and J are TRBV7-2 and TRBJ2-5; perhaps D is TRBD1 or TRBD2 (5 bases each). The sequenced material came from naive CD8+ T cells sorted from blood. The sequence came from a man in his late teens or twenties in good health. The CDR3 DNA reads as TGTGCCAGCAGCTTCGGACCAGAGGGGGAGACCCAGTACTTC. Its protein is CASSFGPEGETQYF.